This TCR beta chain comes out of a study of immune heterogeneity within non-small cell lung tumors. Template was bulk tumor genomic DNA, about 610 ng per sample. Biopsy collection occurred during surgery, with several far-apart biopsies per primary tumor. Their non-small cell lung cancer was newly diagnosed and untreated, and the patients underwent curative surgery. The CDR3 loop spans 12 amino acids. Trimming removed 0 bases at V and 5 bases at J, with 4 bases between. The germline V gene encodes CDR1 MNHEY and CDR2 SVGEGT. Points on this clonotype: This may come from a read error, since a much larger clone is one base off.

In a multiplex PCR, 32 V and 13 J primers amplified TCR beta CDR3. TCRdb called the multiplex PCR reads again in MiXCR, with one record for every CDR3 protein. Here the sample spans 2,500 to 3,000 distinct CDR3 sequences, 25% to 30% being singletons. V gene TRBV6-2 or TRBV6-3 combines with J gene TRBJ2-5; the D is unclear. This receptor was taken from a man in his fifties or sixties with non-small cell lung cancer. Specimen: lung tumor tissue. The CDR3 is CASSYSSETQYF. The CDR3 bases are TGTGCCAGCAGTTACTCCAGTGAGACCCAGTACTTC.